The present T cell receptor (beta chain) was sequenced within a study of human T cells and chemical hapten exposure. Study in general: Patch tests put 0.01% DPC on the upper back, and the results were checked at 6 days.

TCRdb fed the RACE reads into MiXCR, producing one record per CDR3 protein. Among roughly 70,000 distinct CDR3 sequences listed, approximately 35% were seen once. Trimming removed 0 bases from V and 0 bases from J, with 6 bases in between. The length of the CDR3 is 15 residues. Germline V gene lookup returns CDR1 MNHEY and CDR2 SVGAGI. Time point meaning: patch test 1, 2 weeks after DPC sensitization. This sample's treatment: therapeutic diphenylcyclopropenone sensitization with weekly scalp DPC. This clonotype was found many times. V and J are TRBV6-5 and TRBJ1-5; no firm D call. This sequence was found in a man aged 35 to 55 with alopecia areata. Some clones in this sample may be carry-over from other donors' samples. The source was whole blood, collected in connection with sensitization to the hapten diphenylcyclopropenone (DPC). The CDR3 here is CASSYSGSSNQPQHF. The DNA for the CDR3 is TGTGCCAGCAGTTACTCGGGGTCTAGCAATCAGCCCCAGCATTTT.